Listed below are T cell receptor beta chains from one sample, sequenced in a study of early T cells in non-severe SARS-CoV-2 infection. One entry per CDR3 protein results from TCRdb running MiXCR on the 5' RACE reads. The table lists over 50,000 distinct CDR3 sequences, around 8% of them singletons. Material: whole blood. All receptors come from an adult who was a healthcare worker with PCR-confirmed SARS-CoV-2 infection or an uninfected control (not recorded which). The CDR3 runs from the conserved cysteine through the conserved F or W. Each record gives: CDR3 length, D gene, clone size, J gene, V gene, CDR3 DNA, CDR3 protein. The D gene is left open where the match is weak. Expanded clones get a size class; other rows say once, few or many, or leave the size out.

>13|NA|NA|TRBJ2-2|TRBV11-2
TGTGCCAGCAGCTCCTTCTCCGACGGGGAGCTGTTTTTT
CASSSFSDGELFF
>13|NA|NA|TRBJ1-4|TRBV2
TGTGCCAGCAGTGCTTGGACTAATGAAAAACTGTTTTTT
CASSAWTNEKLFF
>13|NA|NA|TRBJ2-7|TRBV7-9
TGTGCCAGCAGCCACACCGGCACGGACGAGCAGTACTTC
CASSHTGTDEQYF
>14|TRBD1|few|TRBJ1-6|TRBV5-1
TGCGCCAGCAGCTTGTACAGGGGAAATTCACCCCTCCACTTT
CASSLYRGNSPLHF
>14|NA|few|TRBJ2-2|TRBV27
TGTGCCAGCAGTTACCGGGACACCCGCGGGGAGCTGTTTTTT
CASSYRDTRGELFF
>19|TRBD1|few|TRBJ2-3|TRBV14
TGTGCCAGCAGCCAAGACTCTATTCAGGGGGCGCGAGGCACAGATACGCAGTATTTT
CASSQDSIQGARGTDTQYF
>13|NA|few|TRBJ2-2|TRBV18
TGTGCCAGCTCACCTCATCCGACCGGGGAGCTGTTTTTT
CASSPHPTGELFF
>14|NA|NA|TRBJ2-1|TRBV7-9
TGTGCCAGCAGCTTAGCGAGACAGGTCAATGAGCAGTTCTTC
CASSLARQVNEQFF
>13|TRBD1|many|TRBJ2-1|TRBV29-1
TGCAGCGCCCACAGGGGGCTCGGTAATGAGCAGTTCTTC
CSAHRGLGNEQFF
>14|TRBD1|NA|TRBJ2-7|TRBV19
TGTGCCAGTACCGAGAGACAGGGAACGGGGCAGCAGTACTTC
CASTERQGTGQQYF
>16|NA|few|TRBJ2-1|TRBV7-7
TGTGCCAGCAGCCCAGACGAACTAGTTTCCTACAATGAGCAGTTCTTC
CASSPDELVSYNEQFF
>13|NA|few|TRBJ2-7|TRBV5-8
TGTGCCAGCAGCGTACAGGAATACTACGAGCAGTACTTC
CASSVQEYYEQYF
>14|NA|NA|TRBJ2-7|TRBV9
TGTGCCAGCAGCTCCGCCCAGAAGCCCTACGAGCAGTACTTC
CASSSAQKPYEQYF
>16|TRBD1|NA|TRBJ2-3|TRBV10-3
TGTGCCATCAGTGAGTGGGACAGCCAGGGCACAGATACGCAGTATTTT
CAISEWDSQGTDTQYF
>13|NA|few|TRBJ1-6|TRBV5-1
TGCGCCAGCAGCTTGGGACAGAATTCACCCCTCCACTTT
CASSLGQNSPLHF